This entry is about one T cell receptor (beta chain). These data come from a study of blood T cell repertoires in COVID-19. For the study at large: PBMCs, B-cell-depleted T cells, or T cells were the source of the cDNA or gDNA that made up the material.

V shed 3 bases and J shed 2 bases, with 11 bases lying between them. This CDR3 contains 15 residues. Germline V CDR1 and CDR2: LGHDT, YNNKEL (reference sequence). The protocol was immunoSEQ multiplex PCR, while the TCRdb copy is restricted to in-frame clones and leaves out a portion. The table records about 280,000 clones, 88% of them present only once. This chain joins TRBV3-1 (or the pseudogene TRBV3-2) and TRBJ2-1; possibly TRBD2 for D (6 bases). Material: peripheral blood. The TCR comes from a man younger than 30 with active or convalescent COVID-19. Here the CDR3 reads CASSHRERAYNEQFF. Here the CDR3 DNA reads TGTGCCAGCAGCCACCGGGAGAGAGCCTACAATGAGCAGTTCTTC.